This TCR beta chain originates from a study of Graves' ophthalmopathy and Graves' hyperthyroidism. Study at large: Blood was drawn at initial diagnosis, before any treatment.

Aged 18 to 65, hyperthyroidism patients had been newly diagnosed, with under 2 months' duration. The CDR3 runs 12 residues. Germline loops: CDR1 MNHNS, CDR2 SASEGT. Trimming stripped 3 bases from V and 9 bases from J, with 11 bases between. Whole-study findings and limits: Sensitivity reached less than 71% and specificity around 72% when the model predicted ophthalmopathy progression. A 13-signature model separated ophthalmopathy from stable hyperthyroidism, roughly 85% sensitivity, roughly 80% specificity.

Scientists amplified the TCR beta CDR3 regions from RNA transcripts. HTBI primers primed a first-round RT-PCR, and a second-round multiplex PCR followed. Each CDR3 protein gets one entry after TCRdb re-called the multiplex PCR reads with MiXCR. The sample comprises hundreds of thousands of distinct CDR3 sequences, more than 20% of which are singletons, and roughly 3.2% rests with the top ten. Of note for this clonotype: Its cognate antigen is unknown.

The clonotype was recovered from a woman under 30 with stable Graves' hyperthyroidism. The source material was peripheral blood. The chain has TRBV6-1 and TRBJ1-1; D is unclear. CDR3: CASSETRAKAFF. CDR3 bases: TGTGCCAGCAGTGAGACGCGGGCGAAAGCTTTCTTT.